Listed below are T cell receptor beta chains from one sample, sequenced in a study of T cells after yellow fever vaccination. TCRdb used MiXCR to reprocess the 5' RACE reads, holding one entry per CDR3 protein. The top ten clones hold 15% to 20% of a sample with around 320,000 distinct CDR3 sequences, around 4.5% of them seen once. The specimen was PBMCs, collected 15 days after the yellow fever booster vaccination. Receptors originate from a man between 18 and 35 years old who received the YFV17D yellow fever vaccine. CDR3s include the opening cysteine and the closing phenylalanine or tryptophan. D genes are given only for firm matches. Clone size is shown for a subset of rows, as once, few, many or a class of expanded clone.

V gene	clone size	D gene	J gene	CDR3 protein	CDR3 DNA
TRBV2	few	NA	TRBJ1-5	CASTQERLNQPQHF	TGTGCCAGCACTCAAGAACGGCTCAATCAGCCCCAGCATTTT
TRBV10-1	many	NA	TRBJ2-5	CASSEAGQETQYF	TGCGCCAGCAGTGAGGCGGGGCAAGAGACCCAGTACTTC
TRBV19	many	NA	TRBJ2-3	CASSTLGDTQYF	TGTGCCAGTAGTACCCTAGGGGATACGCAGTATTTT
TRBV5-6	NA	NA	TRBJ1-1	CASSLWRNTEAFF	TGTGCCAGCAGCTTGTGGAGGAACACTGAAGCTTTCTTT
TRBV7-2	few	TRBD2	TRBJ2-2	CASSYSGGPNTGELFF	TGTGCCAGCAGCTATAGCGGGGGGCCGAACACCGGGGAGCTGTTTTTT
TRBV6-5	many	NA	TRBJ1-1	CASSYRGGDTEAFF	TGTGCCAGCAGTTACAGAGGGGGTGACACTGAAGCTTTCTTT
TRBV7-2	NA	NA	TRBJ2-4	CASSWGQGGNIQYF	TGTGCCAGCAGCTGGGGACAAGGGGGAAACATTCAGTACTTC
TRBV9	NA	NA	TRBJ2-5	CASSVGVWKETQYF	TGTGCCAGCAGCGTAGGGGTTTGGAAAGAGACCCAGTACTTC
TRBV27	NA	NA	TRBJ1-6	CASSLPYSPLHF	TGTGCCAGCAGTTTGCCGTATTCACCCCTCCACTTT
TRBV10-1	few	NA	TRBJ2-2	CASSHSGELFF	TGCGCCAGCAGCCACAGTGGGGAGCTGTTTTTT
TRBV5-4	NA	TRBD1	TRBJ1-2	CASSPRQGPLGYGYTF	TGTGCCAGCAGCCCTCGACAGGGGCCTTTGGGCTATGGCTACACCTTC